A selection of T cell receptor beta chains follows, all from one sample in a study of T cell responses to AZD1222 COVID-19 vaccine. The data were produced by immunoSEQ multiplex PCR, yet TCRdb's version contains in-frame clones alone and is incomplete. The sample lists about 120,000 clones; roughly 90% were seen once. The sequences come from peripheral blood, collected on day 0 of AZD1222 vaccination. These receptors were taken from an adult in good health. Each CDR3 is given without its conserved first and last residue. Expanded clones get a size class; other rows say once, few or many, or leave the size out.

- | TRBV4-2 | ASSQWDGGHTDTQY
- | TRBV2 | ASSVQGASAMGYT
- | TRBV7-2 | ASSLIGLAGLSTDTQY
few | TRBV7-9 | ASSTAGWRNSGYT
few | TRBV15 | ATSRDRAAYEQY
- | TRBV4-1 | ASSHIPDNTGELF
- | TRBV6-2/TRBV6-3 | ASSPSSGNTIY
- | TRBV10-2 | ASGQAEGSGANVLT
- | TRBV10-2 | ASNEGTEAF
- | TRBV2 | ASSILTEAF
- | TRBV6-2/TRBV6-3 | ASSNLVEAF
- | TRBV11-3 | ASSSYRGNTGELF
- | TRBV28 | ASSLGTGGVMEQY
- | TRBV29-1 | SVVASADTQY
- | TRBV7-8 | ASSSLGLAGSSYEQY
- | TRBV28 | ATYRGNTIY
- | TRBV3-1/TRBV3-2 | ASSPYTQTNYGYT
- | TRBV4-2 | ASRTGPLLGEQY
- | TRBV18 | ASSGTSGRTYEQY
- | TRBV7-3 | ASSQGDEQY
- | TRBV18 | ASSPRTGPLGIEQY
- | TRBV9 | ASSVQGGQETQY
- | TRBV19 | ASRHRGQQPQH
once | TRBV3-1/TRBV3-2 | ASSTRQGGNTEAF
- | TRBV19 | ASSTDLRGSNQPQH
- | TRBV5-1 | ASSQDSYYGYT
- | TRBV3-1/TRBV3-2 | ASSSFTGRNSEQY
- | TRBV6-5 | ASSYFRGPSGNTIY
- | TRBV11-3 | ASSLTGNTIY
once | TRBV4-3 | ASSQDRVTNYGYT
once | TRBV9 | ASSVGPRDSSYNEQF
- | TRBV4-1 | ASSQVSSGNTIY
once | TRBV6-1 | ASSERRGDTEAF
- | TRBV7-2 | ASSVQGALTGYEQY
- | TRBV9 | ASSVVAGLGVVEQF
- | TRBV5-1 | ASSLEQGGYNEQF
- | TRBV4-2 | ASSQVVTGNYGYT
- | TRBV27 | ASSLGPPSSGNTIY
- | TRBV9 | ASSAGQGGYEQY
- | TRBV4-2 | ASSPLSGGAGEQF
- | TRBV7-2 | ASSSSGRESYEQY
- | TRBV5-1 | ASSLGSRVDYGYT
- | TRBV2 | ASTSNFQGIGKLF
- | TRBV7-3 | ASSLNQRGNYNEQF
- | TRBV20-1 | SVSFPYGYT
- | TRBV30 | AWSVALSGANVLT
- | TRBV29-1 | SAGGSNEKLF
- | TRBV4-2 | ASSQDLMPGQTYEQY
- | TRBV5-4 | ASSLTEQETQY
- | TRBV5-6 | ASSLFQGAKLF
once | TRBV7-6 | ASSFGTGVLYGGYT
- | TRBV2 | ASSPQETQY
once | TRBV3-1/TRBV3-2 | ASSLETGNNEQF
- | TRBV28 | ASSYWGAGGNQPQH
once | TRBV6-5 | ASAGTGEALEQY
- | TRBV3-1/TRBV3-2 | ASSPAWSGGGETQETQY
once | TRBV11-2 | ASSLQNTEAF
- | TRBV12-3/TRBV12-4 | ASNTGGTEAF
few | TRBV7-9 | ASSLTGTALEQY